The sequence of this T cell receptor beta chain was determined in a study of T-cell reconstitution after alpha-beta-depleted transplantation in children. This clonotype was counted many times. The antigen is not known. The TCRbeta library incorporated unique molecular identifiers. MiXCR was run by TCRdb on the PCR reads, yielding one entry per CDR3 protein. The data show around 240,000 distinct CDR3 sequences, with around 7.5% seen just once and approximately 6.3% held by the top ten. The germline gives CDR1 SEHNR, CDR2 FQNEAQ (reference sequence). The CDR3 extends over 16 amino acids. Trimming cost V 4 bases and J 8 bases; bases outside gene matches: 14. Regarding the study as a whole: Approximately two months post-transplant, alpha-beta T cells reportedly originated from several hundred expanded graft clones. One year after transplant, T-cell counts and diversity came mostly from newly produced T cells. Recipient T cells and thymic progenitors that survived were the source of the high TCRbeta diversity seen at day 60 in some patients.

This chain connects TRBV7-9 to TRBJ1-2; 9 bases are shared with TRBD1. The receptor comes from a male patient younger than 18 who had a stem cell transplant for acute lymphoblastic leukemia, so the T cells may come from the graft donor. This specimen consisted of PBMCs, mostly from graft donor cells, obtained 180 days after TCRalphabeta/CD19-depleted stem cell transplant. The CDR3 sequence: CASSSRPVGQGGGYTF. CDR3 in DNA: TGTGCCAGCAGCTCGAGACCTGTGGGACAGGGCGGGGGCTACACCTTC.